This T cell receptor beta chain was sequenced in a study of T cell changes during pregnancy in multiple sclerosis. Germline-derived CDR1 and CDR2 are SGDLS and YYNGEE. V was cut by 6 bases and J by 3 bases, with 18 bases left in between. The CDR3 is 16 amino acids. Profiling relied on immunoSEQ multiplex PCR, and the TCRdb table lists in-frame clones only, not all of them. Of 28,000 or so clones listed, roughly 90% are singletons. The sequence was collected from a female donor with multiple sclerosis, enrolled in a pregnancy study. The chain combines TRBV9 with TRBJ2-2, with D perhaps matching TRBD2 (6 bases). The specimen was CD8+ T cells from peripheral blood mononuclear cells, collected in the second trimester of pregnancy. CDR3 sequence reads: CASIKDPGTDTGELFF. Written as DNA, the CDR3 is TGTGCCAGCATCAAAGACCCCGGGACTGACACCGGGGAGCTGTTTTTT.